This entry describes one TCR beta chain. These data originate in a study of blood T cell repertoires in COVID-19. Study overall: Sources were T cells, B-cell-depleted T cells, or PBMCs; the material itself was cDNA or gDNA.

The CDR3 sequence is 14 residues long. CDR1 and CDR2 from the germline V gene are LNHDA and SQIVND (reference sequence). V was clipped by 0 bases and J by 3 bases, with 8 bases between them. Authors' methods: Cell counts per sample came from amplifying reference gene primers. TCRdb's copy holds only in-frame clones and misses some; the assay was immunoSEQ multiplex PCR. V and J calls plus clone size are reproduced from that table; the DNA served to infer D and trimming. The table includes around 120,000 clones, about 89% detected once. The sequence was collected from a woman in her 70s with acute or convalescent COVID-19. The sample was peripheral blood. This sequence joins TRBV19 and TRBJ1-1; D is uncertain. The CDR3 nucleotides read TGTGCCAGTAGTATAGAAGGCACAGACACTGAAGCTTTCTTT. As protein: CASSIEGTDTEAFF.